This T cell receptor (beta chain) was recorded in a study of neoadjuvant anti-PD-1 for oral cavity cancer. Study-wide context: Most patients had three to four biweekly doses of 3 mg/kg nivolumab before resection. Patients without progression got a fourth dose around day 43.

The V and J ends lost 0 bases and 2 bases, in that order; junction bases with no gene match: 6. Germline CDR1 SGDLS, CDR2 YYNGEE. The CDR3 covers 16 residues. Time point defined: after neoadjuvant nivolumab, at surgical resection. Clones were read by immunoSEQ multiplex PCR, and TCRdb kept only the in-frame ones, dropping some. This table has 63,000 or so clones, 86% appearing once. The sequence was collected from a person aged 40 to 85 with oral cavity squamous cell carcinoma. This material consisted of PBMCs, taken after nivolumab (anti-PD-1) treatment. The chain is built from TRBV9 and TRBJ2-7, with 9 bases matching TRBD2. The CDR3 protein is CASSVEPAGGAYEQYF. The CDR3 nucleotides are TGTGCCAGCAGCGTAGAACCAGCGGGGGGAGCCTACGAGCAGTACTTC. The full variable domain, completed using reference TRBV9 and TRBJ2-7, is DSGVTQTPKHLITATGQRVTLRCSPRSGDLSVYWYQQSLDQGLQFLIQYYNGEERAKGNILERFSAQQFPDLHSELNLSSLELGDSALYFCASSVEPAGGAYEQYFGPGTRLTVT.